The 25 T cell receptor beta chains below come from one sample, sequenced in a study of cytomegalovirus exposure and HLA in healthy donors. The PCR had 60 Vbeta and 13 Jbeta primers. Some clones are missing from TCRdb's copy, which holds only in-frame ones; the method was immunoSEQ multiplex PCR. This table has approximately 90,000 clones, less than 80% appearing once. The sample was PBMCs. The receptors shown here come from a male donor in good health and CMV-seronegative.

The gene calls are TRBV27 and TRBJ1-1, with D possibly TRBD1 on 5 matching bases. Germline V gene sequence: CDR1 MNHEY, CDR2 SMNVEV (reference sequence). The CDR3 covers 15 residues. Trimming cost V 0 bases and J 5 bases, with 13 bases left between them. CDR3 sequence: CASSLSGAGWTEAFF. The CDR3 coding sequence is TGTGCCAGCAGTTTATCAGGGGCCGGTTGGACTGAAGCTTTCTTT.

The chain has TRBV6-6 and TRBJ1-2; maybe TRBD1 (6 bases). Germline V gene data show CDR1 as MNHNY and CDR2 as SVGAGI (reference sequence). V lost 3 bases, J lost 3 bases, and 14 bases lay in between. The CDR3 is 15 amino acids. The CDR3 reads CASSYSQGSYYGYTF. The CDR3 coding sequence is TGTGCCAGCAGTTATTCACAGGGCTCCTACTATGGCTACACCTTC.

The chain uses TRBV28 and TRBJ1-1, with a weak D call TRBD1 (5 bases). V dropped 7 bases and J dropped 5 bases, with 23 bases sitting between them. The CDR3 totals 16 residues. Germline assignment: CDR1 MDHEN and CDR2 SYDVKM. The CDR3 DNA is TGTGCCAGCACTCTGGGGAGGGGCGCGCCTGGAACTGAAGCTTTCTTT. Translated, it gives CASTLGRGAPGTEAFF.

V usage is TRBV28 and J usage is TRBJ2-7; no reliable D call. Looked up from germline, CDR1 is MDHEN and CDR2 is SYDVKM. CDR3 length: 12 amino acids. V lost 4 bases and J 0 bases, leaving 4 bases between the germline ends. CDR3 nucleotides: TGTGCCAGCAGTTCAAACTCCTACGAGCAGTACTTC. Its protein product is CASSSNSYEQYF. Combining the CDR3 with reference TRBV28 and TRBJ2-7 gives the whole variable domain DVKVTQSSRYLVKRTGEKVFLECVQDMDHENMFWYRQDPGLGLRLIYFSYDVKMKEKGDIPEGYSVSREKKERFSLILESASTNQTSMYLCASSSNSYEQYFGPGTRLTVT.

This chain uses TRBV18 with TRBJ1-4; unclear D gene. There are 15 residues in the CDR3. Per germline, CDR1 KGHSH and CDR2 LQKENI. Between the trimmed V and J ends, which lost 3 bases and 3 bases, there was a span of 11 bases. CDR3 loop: CASSPRRVANEKLFF. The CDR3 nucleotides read TGTGCCAGCTCACCGAGACGGGTCGCTAATGAAAAACTGTTTTTT.

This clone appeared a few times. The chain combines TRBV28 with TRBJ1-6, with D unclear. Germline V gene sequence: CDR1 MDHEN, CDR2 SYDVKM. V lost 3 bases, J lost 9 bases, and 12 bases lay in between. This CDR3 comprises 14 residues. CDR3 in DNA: TGTGCCAGCAGTTTCGGGGTAGCGAGTTCACCCCTCCACTTT. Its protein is CASSFGVASSPLHF.

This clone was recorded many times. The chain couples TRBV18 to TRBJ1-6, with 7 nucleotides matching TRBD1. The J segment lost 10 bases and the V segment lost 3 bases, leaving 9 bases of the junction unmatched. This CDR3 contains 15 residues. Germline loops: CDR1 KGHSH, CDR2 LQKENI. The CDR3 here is CASSPSETGSSPLHF. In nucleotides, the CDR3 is TGTGCCAGCTCACCCTCGGAGACAGGGAGCTCACCCCTCCACTTT.

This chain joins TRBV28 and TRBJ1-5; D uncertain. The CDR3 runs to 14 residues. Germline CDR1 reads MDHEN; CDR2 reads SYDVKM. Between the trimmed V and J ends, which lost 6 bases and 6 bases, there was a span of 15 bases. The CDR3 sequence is CASSESISVQPQHF. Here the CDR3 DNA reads TGTGCCAGCAGCGAATCTATTTCGGTTCAGCCCCAGCATTTT. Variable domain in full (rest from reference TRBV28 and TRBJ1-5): DVKVTQSSRYLVKRTGEKVFLECVQDMDHENMFWYRQDPGLGLRLIYFSYDVKMKEKGDIPEGYSVSREKKERFSLILESASTNQTSMYLCASSESISVQPQHFGDGTRLSIL.

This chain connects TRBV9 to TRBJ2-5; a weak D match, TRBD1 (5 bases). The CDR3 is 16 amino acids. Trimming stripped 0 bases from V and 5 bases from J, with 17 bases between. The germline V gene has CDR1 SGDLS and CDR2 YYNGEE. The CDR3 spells CASSVALTGGRETQYF. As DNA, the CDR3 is TGTGCCAGCAGCGTAGCCCTTACAGGTGGGCGGGAGACCCAGTACTTC.

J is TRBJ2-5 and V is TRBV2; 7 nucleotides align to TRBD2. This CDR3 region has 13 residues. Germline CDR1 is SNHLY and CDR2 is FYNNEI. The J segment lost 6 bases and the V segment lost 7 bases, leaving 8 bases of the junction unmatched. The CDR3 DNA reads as TGTGCCAGCATCAACCGGGGGGTTAAGACCCAGTACTTC. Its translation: CASINRGVKTQYF. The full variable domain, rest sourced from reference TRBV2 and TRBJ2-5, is EPEVTQTPSHQVTQMGQEVILRCVPISNHLYFYWYRQILGQKVEFLVSFYNNEISEKSEIFDDQFSVERPDGSNFTLKIRSTKLEDSAMYFCASINRGVKTQYFGPGTRLLVL.

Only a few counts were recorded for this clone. The CDR3 sequence is CASSQDVGSGSGLRAFF. CDR3 DNA: TGCGCCAGCAGCCAAGATGTCGGGTCGGGGTCCGGATTAAGAGCTTTCTTT. The rearrangement uses TRBV4-3 and TRBJ1-1; D remains unclear. The ends were cut back, 0 bases at V and 10 bases at J, with 24 bases in the middle. This CDR3 region has 17 residues. CDR1 is LGHNA and CDR2 is YSLEER in the germline V gene.

The DNA of the CDR3 is TGTGCCAGCACCCCAGGGGATGGAGGAACAACTGAAGCTTTCTTT. Translation gives CASTPGDGGTTEAFF. The V gene is TRBV6-5, the J gene TRBJ1-1; TRBD1 is a possible D gene (6 bases). CDR3 length: 15 amino acids. V lost 7 bases, J lost 5 bases, and 20 bases lay in between. From germline, CDR1 is MNHEY and CDR2 SVGAGI.

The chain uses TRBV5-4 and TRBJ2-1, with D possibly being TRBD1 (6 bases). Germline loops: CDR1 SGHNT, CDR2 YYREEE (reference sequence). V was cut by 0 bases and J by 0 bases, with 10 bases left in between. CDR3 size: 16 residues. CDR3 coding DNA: TGTGCCAGCAGCTTGGGAGGGGGAAGCTCCTACAATGAGCAGTTCTTC. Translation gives CASSLGGGSSYNEQFF.

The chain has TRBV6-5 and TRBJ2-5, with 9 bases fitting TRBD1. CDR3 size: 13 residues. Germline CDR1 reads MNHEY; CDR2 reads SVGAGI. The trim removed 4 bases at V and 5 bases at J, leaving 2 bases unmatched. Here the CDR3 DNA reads TGTGCCAGCAGTTCCGGGACAGGGGAGACCCAGTACTTC. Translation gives CASSSGTGETQYF.

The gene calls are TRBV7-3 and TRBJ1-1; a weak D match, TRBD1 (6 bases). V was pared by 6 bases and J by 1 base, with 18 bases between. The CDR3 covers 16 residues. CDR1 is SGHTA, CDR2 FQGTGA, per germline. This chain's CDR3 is CASRGHRDGANTEAFF. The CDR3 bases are TGTGCCAGCAGGGGACACCGGGACGGGGCGAACACTGAAGCTTTCTTT.

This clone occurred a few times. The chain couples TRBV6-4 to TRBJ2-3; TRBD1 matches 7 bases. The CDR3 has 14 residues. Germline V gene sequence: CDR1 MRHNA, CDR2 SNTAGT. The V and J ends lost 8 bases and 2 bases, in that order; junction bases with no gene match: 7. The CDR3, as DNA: TGTGCCAGCTCCTACACAGGGGACACAGATACGCAGTATTTT. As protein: CASSYTGDTDTQYF.

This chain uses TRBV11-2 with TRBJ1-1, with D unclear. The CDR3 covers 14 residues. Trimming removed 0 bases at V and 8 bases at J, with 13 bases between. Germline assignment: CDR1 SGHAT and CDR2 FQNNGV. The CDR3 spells CASSLDGPIPEAFF. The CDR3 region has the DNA TGTGCCAGCAGCTTAGATGGCCCAATTCCCGAAGCTTTCTTT.

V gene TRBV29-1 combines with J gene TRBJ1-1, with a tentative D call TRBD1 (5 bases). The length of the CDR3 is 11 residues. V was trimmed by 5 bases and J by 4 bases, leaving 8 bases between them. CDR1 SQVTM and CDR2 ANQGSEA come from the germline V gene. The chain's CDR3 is CSVPGPTEAFF. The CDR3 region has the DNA TGCAGCGTTCCAGGGCCCACTGAAGCTTTCTTT.

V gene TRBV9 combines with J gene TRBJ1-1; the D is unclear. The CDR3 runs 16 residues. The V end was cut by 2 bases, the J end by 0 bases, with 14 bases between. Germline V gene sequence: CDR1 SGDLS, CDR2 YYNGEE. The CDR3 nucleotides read TGTGCCAGCAGCGTCCGGGGTGGGTCCGTGAACACTGAAGCTTTCTTT. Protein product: CASSVRGGSVNTEAFF.

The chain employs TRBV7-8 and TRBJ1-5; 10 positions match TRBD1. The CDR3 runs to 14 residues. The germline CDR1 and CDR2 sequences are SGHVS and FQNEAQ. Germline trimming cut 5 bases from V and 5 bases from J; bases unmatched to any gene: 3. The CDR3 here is CASSRQGADQPQHF. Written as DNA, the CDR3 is TGTGCCAGCAGCCGACAGGGGGCCGATCAGCCCCAGCATTTT. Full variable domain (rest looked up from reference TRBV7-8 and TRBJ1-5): GAGVSQSPRYKVAKRGQDVALRCDPISGHVSLFWYQQALGQGPEFLTYFQNEAQLDKSGLPSDRFFAERPEGSVSTLKIQRTQQEDSAVYLCASSRQGADQPQHFGDGTRLSIL.

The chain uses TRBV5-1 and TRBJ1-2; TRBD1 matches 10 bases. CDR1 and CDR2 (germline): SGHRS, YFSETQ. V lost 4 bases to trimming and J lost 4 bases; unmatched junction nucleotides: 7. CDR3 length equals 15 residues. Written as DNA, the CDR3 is TGCGCCAGCAGCCAGGGACAGGGGACATTCTATGGCTACACCTTC. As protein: CASSQGQGTFYGYTF.

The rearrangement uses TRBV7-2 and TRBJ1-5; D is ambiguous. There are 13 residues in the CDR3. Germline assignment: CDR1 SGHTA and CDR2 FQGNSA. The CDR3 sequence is CATRDDSNQPQHF. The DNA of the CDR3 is TGTGCAACGCGGGATGATAGCAATCAGCCCCAGCATTTT.

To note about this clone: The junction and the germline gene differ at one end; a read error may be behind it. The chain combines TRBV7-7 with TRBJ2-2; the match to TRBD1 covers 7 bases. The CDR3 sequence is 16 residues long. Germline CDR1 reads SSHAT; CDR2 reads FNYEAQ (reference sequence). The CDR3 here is CASSLERGLGAGELFF. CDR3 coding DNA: TGTGCTAGCAGCTTGGAGAGGGGGCTCGGGGCCGGGGAGCTGTTTTTT.

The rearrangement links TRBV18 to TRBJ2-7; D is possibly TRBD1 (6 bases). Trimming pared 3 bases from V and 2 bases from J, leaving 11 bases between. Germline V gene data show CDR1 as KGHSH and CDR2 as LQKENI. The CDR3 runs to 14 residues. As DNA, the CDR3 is TGTGCCAGCTCACCTTCGAAGGGGGCCTACGAGCAGTACTTC. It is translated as CASSPSKGAYEQYF.

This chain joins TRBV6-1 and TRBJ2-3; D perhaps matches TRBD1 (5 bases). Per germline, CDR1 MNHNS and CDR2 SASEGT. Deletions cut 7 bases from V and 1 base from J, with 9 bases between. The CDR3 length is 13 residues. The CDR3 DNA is TGTGCCAGCATGTCAGGGCGCACAGATACGCAGTATTTT. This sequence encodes CASMSGRTDTQYF.